This record covers a single T cell receptor (beta chain). Followed over time, Seattle patients had been enrolled while infection was active. The data are from a study of blood T cell repertoires in COVID-19. Overall study context: Whether acute or convalescent, the COVID-19 samples came from the United States, Italy and Spain. PBMCs, B-cell-depleted T cells, or T cells were the source of the cDNA or gDNA that made up the material.

Original analysis: The assay estimated nucleated cells by amplifying reference gene primers. Method: immunoSEQ multiplex PCR; TCRdb's copy keeps in-frame clones and lacks some. That table furnishes V, J and clone size, whereas the DNA furnished D and trimming. The sample shows approximately 300,000 clones, about nine tenths of them seen only once. Sample: peripheral blood. This clonotype was obtained from a woman in her twenties or thirties with COVID-19, enrolled during active disease.

The CDR3 protein is CAIQGQGDNSPLHF. The CDR3 region has the DNA TGTGCCATTCAGGGACAGGGGGATAATTCACCCCTCCACTTT. The chain joins TRBV10-3 to TRBJ1-6, with TRBD1 identical over 11 bases. Per the germline V gene, CDR1 is ENHRY and CDR2 is SYGVKD. After removal of 9 bases from V and 5 bases from J, the junction contained 3 bases not matched to a gene. The CDR3 runs to 14 residues.